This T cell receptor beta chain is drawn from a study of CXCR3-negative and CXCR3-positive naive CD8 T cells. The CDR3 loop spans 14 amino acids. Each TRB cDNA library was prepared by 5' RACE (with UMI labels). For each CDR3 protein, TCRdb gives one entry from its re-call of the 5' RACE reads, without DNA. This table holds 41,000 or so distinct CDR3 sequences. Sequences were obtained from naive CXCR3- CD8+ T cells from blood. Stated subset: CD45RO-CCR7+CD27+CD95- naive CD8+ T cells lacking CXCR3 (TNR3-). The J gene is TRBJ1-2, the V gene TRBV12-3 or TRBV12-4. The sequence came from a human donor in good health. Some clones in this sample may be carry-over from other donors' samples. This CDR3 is CASSFAGANYGYTF.